Below are 21 T cell receptor beta chains sequenced from a single sample in a study of tumor and adjacent non-tumor tissue in lung cancer (dated by TCRdb to 2016 to 2019). Library preparation used multiplex PCR. For sequencing, an Illumina HiSeq 2500 was employed. TCRbeta libraries were constructed through three rounds of nested PCR with primers (Table S4) according to protocols modified from ARM-PCR. The public reads were quality trimmed at Q25 with fastp and then assembled into clones with MiXCR by TCRdb, keeping productive beta chains. Each CDR3 protein gets just one entry, which takes the most common genes and DNA from the rows behind it. This sample is represented by 110,000 or so distinct CDR3 sequences; about 61% of them were singletons. 15% to 20% of the sample is held by the ten biggest clonotypes. RNA was isolated from bulk unsorted tissue, and RNA quality was assessed with a NanoDrop ND-1000 and an Agilent 2100. For the normal lung samples, distant non-tumor tissue was collected more than 3 cm away from the tumor edge.

The sample taken for sequencing was distant non-tumor lung tissue. These TCRs come from a man aged 55 to 70 with non-small cell lung cancer.

Regarding this clonotype: The junction departs from germline at one end; a sequencing error may be responsible. The chain uses TRBV5-1 and TRBJ2-7, with 7 positions matching TRBD2. The CDR3 has 14 amino acids. CDR1 and CDR2 from the germline V gene are SGHRS and YFSETQ. The CDR3 sequence is CATSFTGGSYEQYF. In DNA, the CDR3 is TGCGCCACCAGCTTTACGGGAGGCTCCTACGAGCAGTATTTC. The entire variable domain, with the rest obtained from reference TRBV5-1 and TRBJ2-7, is as follows: KAGVTQTPRYLIKTRGQQVTLSCSPISGHRSVSWYQQTPGQGLQFLFEYFSETQRNKGNFPGRFSGRQFSNSRSEMNVSTLELGDSALYLCATSFTGGSYEQYFGPGTRLTVT.

This chain joins TRBV10-2 and TRBJ1-6; D uncertain. The V gene's germline CDR1 is WSHSY and CDR2 SAAADI. The CDR3 loop spans 14 amino acids. V gave up 3 bases and J gave up 19 bases, with 22 bases separating them. CDR3 sequence reads: CASSDSEYNSPHHF. The CDR3 coding sequence is TGCGCCAGCAGTGACTCTGAGTATAATTCACCCCATCACTTT.

Note on this clonotype: The germline gene is not matched at one end of the junction; a read error may be the cause. The chain employs TRBV7-9 and TRBJ2-6, with a weak D call TRBD1 (5 bases). This CDR3 spans 12 amino acids. Germline assignment: CDR1 SEHNR and CDR2 FQNEAQ (reference sequence). CDR3 bases: TGTCCCAGCACCACTGGGGCCAACGTCCTGGCTTTC. It is translated as CPSTTGANVLAF.

For this clonotype: A much larger clone differs by one base, so this may be a read error. The gene calls are TRBV20-1 and TRBJ2-5; TRBD2 agrees at 7 bases. J lost 7 bases, V lost 6 bases, and 14 bases had no gene match. The CDR3 runs to 14 residues. Germline values: CDR1 DFQATT, CDR2 SNEGSKA (reference sequence). The DNA for the CDR3 is TGCAGTGCCCCAGCGGGACTCTCAGGAGGGACCCAGTACTTC. This encodes CSAPAGLSGGTQYF.

A remark on this clonotype: It is likely a read error, because the conserved phenylalanine at the end of the CDR3 is missing. The chain employs TRBV11-2 and TRBJ2-5, with a possible D match to TRBD2 (5 bases). Trimming shortened V by 6 bases and J by 4 bases, and 18 bases separated the two germline ends. This CDR3 is 15 amino acids long. The germline V gene encodes CDR1 SGHAT and CDR2 FQNNGV. In nucleotides, the CDR3 is TGTGCCAGCAGGGAGAACACGGGATCAGGAGAGACCCAGTACTCC. It translates to CASRENTGSGETQYS.

Comment on this clonotype: Given a much more abundant clone one base away, this may be a read error. The rearrangement links TRBV29-1 to TRBJ1-2; 9 bases are a match to TRBD1. The CDR3 runs to 12 residues. V shed 1 base and J 10 bases; nucleotides not matched to a gene: 4. Germline assignment: CDR1 SQVTM and CDR2 ANQGSEA. The CDR3 is CSVEATGGDYTF. CDR3 nucleotide sequence: TGCAGCGTTGAAGCGACAGGGGGAGACTACACCTTC.

For this clonotype: Germline and junction disagree at one end, which may indicate a read error. The CDR3 reads CSVEDSGTRGSWDTQYF. The CDR3, as DNA: TGCAGCGTTGAAGATTCCGGGACTAGGGGGAGTTGGGATACACAGTATTTT. The chain is built from TRBV29-1 and TRBJ2-3, with 8 positions matching TRBD2. Per germline, CDR1 SQVTM and CDR2 ANQGSEA. The length of the CDR3 is 17 residues.

A word on this clonotype: In this CDR3 the conserved last residue, phenylalanine or tryptophan, is missing, so a read error is likely. This chain connects TRBV5-5 to TRBJ2-5, with 7 bases identical to TRBD1. The CDR3 has 15 amino acids. CDR1 is SGHKS, CDR2 YYEKEE, per germline (reference sequence). CDR3 amino acids: CASSSQGLRRETQYL. The CDR3 coding sequence is TGTGCCAGTAGCTCACAGGGGTTAAGGCGAGAGACCCAGTACCTC.

Notes on this clonotype: Being one base from a much bigger clone, this may be a read error. The chain joins TRBV5-4 to TRBJ2-5, with D maybe TRBD2 (6 bases). Germline loops: CDR1 SGHNT, CDR2 YYREEE (reference sequence). V was pared by 6 bases and J by 0 bases, with 12 bases between. This CDR3 contains 14 residues. Here the CDR3 DNA reads TGTGCCAGCATCAGGGACTGGGACCAAGAGACCCAGTACTTC. It translates to CASIRDWDQETQYF.

This clonotype showed up many times. The chain employs TRBV6-6 and TRBJ2-1, with a tentative D call TRBD1 (5 bases). Germline-derived CDR1 and CDR2 are MNHNY and SVGAGI (reference sequence). This CDR3 has 16 amino acids. V was cut by 2 bases and J by 9 bases, with 20 bases left in between. For the CDR3, the DNA is TGTGCCAGCAGTTACCCTAGATCCACAGGTGTAGGTGAGCAGTTCTTC. Amino acid sequence: CASSYPRSTGVGEQFF.

For this clonotype: A read error may account for a junction end that differs from germline. The chain has TRBV6-9 and TRBJ2-7; the D gene is possibly TRBD2 (5 bases). The CDR3 totals 15 residues. From germline, CDR1 is MNHGY and CDR2 SVAAGI. In DNA form, the CDR3 reads TGTGCCAGCAGCCCCTGCCGGGATTCCTCCTACAAGCAGTACTTC. Translation gives CASSPCRDSSYKQYF.

This clonotype was seen many times. This chain connects TRBV29-1 to TRBJ2-7; D might be TRBD2 (5 bases). Between the trimmed V and J ends, which lost 6 bases and 4 bases, there was a span of 16 bases. This CDR3 is 13 amino acids long. The V gene's germline CDR1 is SQVTM and CDR2 ANQGSEA. The CDR3 DNA follows: TGCAGCGTAATCCCGGGGTCGGGATACGAGCAGTACTTC. Translation: CSVIPGSGYEQYF.

A word on this clonotype: This clone may be a read error of a much larger clone one base away. This rearrangement joins TRBV12-3 or TRBV12-4 to TRBJ2-7; D is uncertain. CDR3 length equals 14 residues. CDR3 in DNA: TGTCCCAGCAGTTTAGTTGACACAGCCTACGAGCAGTACTTC. It is translated as CPSSLVDTAYEQYF.

In regard to this clonotype: A read error may account for a junction end that differs from germline. The V and J genes are TRBV13 and TRBJ2-1; possible D gene TRBD2, 5 bases. Germline CDR1 is PRHDT and CDR2 is FYEKMQ (reference sequence). The CDR3 consists of 13 residues. The CDR3 is CASSTRGFNELFF. CDR3 DNA sequence: TGTGCCAGCAGCACTCGGGGTTTCAATGAGCTGTTCTTC.

Concerning this clonotype itself: The CDR3 does not end in the conserved phenylalanine or tryptophan, so this is likely a read error. This chain joins TRBV4-3 and TRBJ2-5; D gene uncertain. With 1 base removed from V and 5 bases from J, the gap between germline ends came to 8 bases. The CDR3 runs 13 residues. Germline V CDR1 and CDR2: LGHNA, YSLEER. This chain's CDR3 is CASSQGCAETQYL. Written as DNA, the CDR3 is TGCGCCAGCAGCCAAGGGTGCGCGGAGACCCAGTACTTA.

To note about this clonotype: A much larger clone is a single base away; this may be a read error. The chain combines TRBV20-1 with TRBJ1-5; 7 bases align to TRBD1. Germline V lookup: CDR1 DFQATT, CDR2 SNEGSKA (reference sequence). The CDR3 length is 14 residues. Trimming took 2 bases from V and 6 from J; bases not matched to a gene: 7. The CDR3 DNA follows: TGCAGTGCTAGACAGGGGGAAGGCAGTCAGCCCCAGCATTTT. It specifies CSARQGEGSQPQHF.

The rearrangement joins TRBV6-9 to TRBJ2-7, with D maybe TRBD2 (5 bases). The V gene's germline CDR1 is MNHGY and CDR2 SVAAGI. The CDR3 runs to 15 residues. Trimming pared 6 bases from V and 0 bases from J, leaving 15 bases between. The CDR3 here is CASSPHRDPSYEQYF. For the CDR3, the DNA is TGTGCCAGCAGCCCTCACCGGGATCCCTCCTACGAGCAGTACTTC.

This clonotype was seen many times. The chain has TRBV5-4 and TRBJ2-5; 11 nucleotides align to TRBD1. This CDR3 is built from 18 residues. CDR1 and CDR2 from the germline V gene are SGHNT and YYREEE (reference sequence). With V trimmed by 4 bases and J by 5 bases, 16 bases remained unmatched. For the CDR3, the DNA is TGTGCCAGCAGCCCTGGGGTCCACGGACAGGGGGCCGGTGAGACCCAGTACTTC. It yields the protein CASSPGVHGQGAGETQYF.

On this clonotype itself: At one end the junction does not follow the germline gene, possibly because of a read error. The chain couples TRBV11-2 to TRBJ2-3; tentative D call: TRBD2 (6 bases). The CDR3 runs 16 residues. In germline, CDR1 is SGHAT, CDR2 FQNNGV. In DNA, the CDR3 is TGTGCCAACAGCTTTAATGCGGGGCCCGTCACAGATACGCAGTATTTT. As protein: CANSFNAGPVTDTQYF.

A word on this clonotype: The junction does not match germline at one end; this may be a read error. This chain uses TRBV6-5 with TRBJ2-1, with 8 bases identical to TRBD1. The CDR3 extends over 15 amino acids. Germline V gene lookup returns CDR1 MNHEY and CDR2 SVGAGI. CDR3 DNA: TGTGCCAGCACTTACACAGGGGGCTCCTACAATGAGCAGTTCTTC. Translated, it gives CASTYTGGSYNEQFF.

The chain is built from TRBV10-2 and TRBJ2-3, with 8 bases identical to TRBD2. The CDR3 has 14 amino acids. Germline V gives CDR1 WSHSY, CDR2 SAAADI. V lost 8 bases to trimming and J lost 2 bases; unmatched junction nucleotides: 6. The CDR3 DNA is TGCGCCAGCTCGATAGCGGGGTTCACAGATACGCAGTATTTT. Encoded protein: CASSIAGFTDTQYF.